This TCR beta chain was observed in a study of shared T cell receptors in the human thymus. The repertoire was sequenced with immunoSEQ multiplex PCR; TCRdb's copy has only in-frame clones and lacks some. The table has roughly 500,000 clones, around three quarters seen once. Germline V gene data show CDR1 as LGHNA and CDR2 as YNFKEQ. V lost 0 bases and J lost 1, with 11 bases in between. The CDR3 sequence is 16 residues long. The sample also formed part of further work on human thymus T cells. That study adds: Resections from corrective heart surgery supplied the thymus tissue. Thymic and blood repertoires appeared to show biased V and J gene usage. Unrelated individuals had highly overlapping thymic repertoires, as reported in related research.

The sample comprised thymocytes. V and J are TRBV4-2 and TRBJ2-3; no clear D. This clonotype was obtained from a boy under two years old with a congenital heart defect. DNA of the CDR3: TGTGCCAGCAGCCAAGATTTGAGACTGCGCACAGATACGCAGTATTTT. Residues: CASSQDLRLRTDTQYF.